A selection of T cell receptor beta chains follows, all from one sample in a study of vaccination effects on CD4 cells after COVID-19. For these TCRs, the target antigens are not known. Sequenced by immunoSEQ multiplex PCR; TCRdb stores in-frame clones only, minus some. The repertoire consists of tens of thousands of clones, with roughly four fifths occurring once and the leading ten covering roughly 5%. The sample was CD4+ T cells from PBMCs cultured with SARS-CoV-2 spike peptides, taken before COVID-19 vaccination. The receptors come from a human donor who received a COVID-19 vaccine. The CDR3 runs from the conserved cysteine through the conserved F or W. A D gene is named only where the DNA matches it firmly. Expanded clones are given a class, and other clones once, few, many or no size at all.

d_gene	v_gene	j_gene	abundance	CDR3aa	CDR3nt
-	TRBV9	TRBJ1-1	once	CASSVVGNQVAFF	TGTGCCAGCAGCGTAGTGGGAAATCAGGTAGCTTTCTTT
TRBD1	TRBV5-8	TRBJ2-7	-	CASGTGEGYEQYF	TGTGCCAGCGGGACAGGGGAGGGTTACGAGCAGTACTTC
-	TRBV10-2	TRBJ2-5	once	CASSEWERETQYF	TGCGCCAGCAGTGAATGGGAGAGAGAGACCCAGTACTTC
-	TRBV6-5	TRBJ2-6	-	CASSPDGSGANVLTF	TGTGCCAGCAGCCCAGACGGCTCTGGGGCCAACGTCCTGACTTTC
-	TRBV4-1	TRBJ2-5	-	CASSQFKSIRGGETQYF	TGCGCCAGCAGCCAATTTAAATCAATTAGGGGAGGAGAGACCCAGTACTTC
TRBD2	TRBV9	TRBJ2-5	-	CASSDSGGVRETQYF	TGTGCCAGCAGCGATAGCGGGGGGGTTAGAGAGACCCAGTACTTC
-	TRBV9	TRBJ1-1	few	CASSPRRLLNTEAFF	TGTGCCAGCAGCCCCCGCAGACTACTGAACACTGAAGCTTTCTTT
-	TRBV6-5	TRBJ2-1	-	CASTDLYRNEQFF	TGTGCCAGCACCGACCTCTATCGGAATGAGCAGTTCTTC
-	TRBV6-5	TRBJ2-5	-	CASRSGGYQETQYF	TGTGCCAGCAGGAGCGGAGGGTACCAAGAGACCCAGTACTTC
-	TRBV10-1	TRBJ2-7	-	CASSAQGSGSYEQYF	TGCGCCAGCAGTGCCCAGGGTTCTGGGTCTTACGAGCAGTACTTC
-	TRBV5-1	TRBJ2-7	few	CASSLESVGEQYF	TGCGCCAGCAGCTTGGAATCAGTGGGGGAGCAGTACTTC
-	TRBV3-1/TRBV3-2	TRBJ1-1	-	CASSQDIAGPAFF	TGTGCCAGCAGCCAAGATATCGCGGGTCCCGCTTTCTTT
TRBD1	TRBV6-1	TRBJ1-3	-	CASSETGVSGNTIYF	TGTGCCAGCAGTGAAACAGGGGTGTCTGGAAACACCATATATTTT
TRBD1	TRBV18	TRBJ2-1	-	CASSPDRVSYNEQFF	TGTGCCAGCTCACCCGACAGGGTCTCCTACAATGAGCAGTTCTTC
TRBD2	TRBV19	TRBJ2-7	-	CASRLAGGSYEQYF	TGTGCCAGTAGGTTAGCGGGAGGATCCTACGAGCAGTACTTC
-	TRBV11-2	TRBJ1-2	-	CASSLAGAGFRGYTF	TGTGCCAGCAGCTTAGCGGGCGCCGGGTTCCGTGGCTACACCTTC
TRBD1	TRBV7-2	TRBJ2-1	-	CASSLDRGTFNEQFF	TGTGCCAGCAGCTTGGACAGGGGAACTTTCAATGAGCAGTTCTTC
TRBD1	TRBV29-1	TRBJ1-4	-	CSGGQGEEKLFF	TGCAGCGGCGGACAGGGAGAGGAAAAACTGTTTTTT
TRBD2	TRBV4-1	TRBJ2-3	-	CASSHFSGGTDTQYF	TGCGCCAGCAGCCATTTTAGCGGGGGCACAGATACGCAGTATTTT
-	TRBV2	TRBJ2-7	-	CASSEGTPLLPYEQYF	TGTGCCAGCAGTGAGGGGACGCCCCTGCTACCCTACGAGCAGTACTTC
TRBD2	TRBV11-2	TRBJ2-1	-	CASSRGLAEYNEQFF	TGTGCCAGCAGCCGCGGACTAGCGGAGTACAATGAGCAGTTCTTC
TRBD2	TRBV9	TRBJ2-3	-	CASSVEAGGRDTQYF	TGTGCCAGCAGCGTAGAAGCGGGGGGTAGAGATACGCAGTATTTT
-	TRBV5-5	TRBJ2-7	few	CASSLPGESYEQYF	TGTGCCAGCAGCTTGCCAGGGGAGTCCTACGAGCAGTACTTC
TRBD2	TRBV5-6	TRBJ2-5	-	CASSLGAGGETQYF	TGTGCCAGCAGCTTGGGAGCGGGGGGGGAGACCCAGTACTTC
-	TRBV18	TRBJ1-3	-	CASSPGTRNTIYF	TGTGCCAGCTCACCCGGGACGCGAAACACCATATATTTT
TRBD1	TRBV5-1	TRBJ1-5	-	CASSLQGARNQPQHF	TGCGCCAGCAGCCTTCAGGGGGCGCGGAATCAGCCCCAGCATTTT
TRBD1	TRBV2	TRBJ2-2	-	CASTPDRENTGELFF	TGTGCCAGCACCCCGGACAGGGAGAACACCGGGGAGCTGTTTTTT
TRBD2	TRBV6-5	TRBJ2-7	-	CASPGLAGGTYEQYF	TGTGCCAGCCCGGGACTAGCGGGGGGGACCTACGAGCAGTACTTC
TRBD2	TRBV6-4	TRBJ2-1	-	CASSQLAGGHNEQFF	TGTGCCAGCAGTCAACTAGCGGGAGGCCACAATGAGCAGTTCTTC
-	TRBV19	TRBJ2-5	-	CASSREQETQYF	TGTGCCAGTAGCAGGGAACAAGAGACCCAGTACTTC
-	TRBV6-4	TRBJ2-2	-	CASSDSIAGELFF	TGTGCCAGCAGTGACTCAATCGCCGGGGAGCTGTTTTTT
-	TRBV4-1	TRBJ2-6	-	CASSQGGRGPSSGANVLTF	TGCGCCAGCAGCCAAGGAGGCCGGGGGCCGAGCTCTGGGGCCAACGTCCTGACTTTC
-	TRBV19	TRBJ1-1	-	CASSKEGWTEAFF	TGTGCCAGTAGTAAGGAGGGGTGGACTGAAGCTTTCTTT
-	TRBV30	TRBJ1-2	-	CAWSGGVGYGYTF	TGTGCCTGGAGCGGCGGGGTAGGCTATGGCTACACCTTC
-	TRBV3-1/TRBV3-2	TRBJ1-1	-	CASSRTEDTEAFF	TGTGCCAGCAGCCGGACGGAGGACACTGAAGCTTTCTTT
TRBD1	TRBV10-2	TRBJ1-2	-	CASSGTGAVDYTF	TGCGCCAGCAGTGGCACAGGGGCGGTAGACTACACCTTC
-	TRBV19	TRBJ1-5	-	CASSPQDAQPQHF	TGTGCCAGTAGTCCCCAGGACGCTCAGCCCCAGCATTTT
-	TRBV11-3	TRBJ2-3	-	CASSLGTATDTQYF	TGTGCCAGCAGCTTAGGGACAGCCACAGATACGCAGTATTTT
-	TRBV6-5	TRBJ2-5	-	CASSSPGVQETQYF	TGTGCCAGCAGTTCACCAGGGGTCCAAGAGACCCAGTACTTC
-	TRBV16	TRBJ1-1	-	CASSPIWGRHTEAFF	TGTGCCAGCAGCCCCATCTGGGGCAGACACACTGAAGCTTTCTTT
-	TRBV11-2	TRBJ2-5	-	CASSLERGQETQYF	TGTGCCAGCAGCTTAGAGCGGGGACAAGAGACCCAGTACTTC
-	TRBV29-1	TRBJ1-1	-	CSVAEDWGRSTEAFF	TGCAGCGTTGCAGAGGATTGGGGGAGAAGCACTGAAGCTTTCTTT
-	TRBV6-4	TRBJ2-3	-	CASSAISDTQYF	TGTGCCAGCAGTGCCATCTCGGATACGCAGTATTTT
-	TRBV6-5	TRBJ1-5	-	CASSRQVFGPQHF	TGTGCCAGCAGCCGACAGGTTTTCGGGCCCCAGCATTTT
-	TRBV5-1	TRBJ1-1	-	CASSLEQNTEAFF	TGCGCCAGCAGCTTGGAACAGAACACTGAAGCTTTCTTT
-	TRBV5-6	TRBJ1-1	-	CASSLVVRQGYTEAFF	TGTGCCAGCAGCTTAGTAGTACGGCAGGGGTACACTGAAGCTTTCTTT
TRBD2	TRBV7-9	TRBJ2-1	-	CASSQRLAGSNSYNEQFF	TGTGCCAGCAGCCAACGCCTAGCGGGATCCAACTCCTACAATGAGCAGTTCTTC
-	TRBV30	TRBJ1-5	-	CAWSVQGGQPQHF	TGTGCCTGGAGTGTACAGGGCGGTCAGCCCCAGCATTTT
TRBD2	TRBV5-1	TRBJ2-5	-	CASSLEGREGAQYF	TGCGCCAGCAGCTTGGAGGGCAGGGAGGGAGCCCAGTACTTC
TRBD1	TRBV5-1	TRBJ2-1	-	CASSLGDRLSYNEQFF	TGCGCCAGCAGCTTGGGGGACAGGCTCTCCTACAATGAGCAGTTCTTC
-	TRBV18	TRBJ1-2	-	CASSRRGDYGYTF	TGTGCCAGCTCAAGAAGGGGGGACTATGGCTACACCTTC
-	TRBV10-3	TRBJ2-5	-	CAISEDGETQYF	TGTGCCATCAGTGAGGACGGGGAGACCCAGTACTTC
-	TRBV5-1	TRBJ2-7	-	CASSLEREQYF	TGCGCCAGCAGCTTGGAGCGCGAGCAGTACTTC
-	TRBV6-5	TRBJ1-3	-	CASSYSNLGNTIYF	TGTGCCAGCAGTTACTCGAATCTCGGAAACACCATATATTTT
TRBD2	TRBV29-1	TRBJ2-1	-	CSVEDRASGSQGEQFF	TGCAGCGTTGAAGATCGTGCTAGCGGGAGCCAGGGTGAGCAGTTCTTC
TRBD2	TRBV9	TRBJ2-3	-	CASSRLAEVTDTQYF	TGTGCCAGCAGCAGACTAGCGGAGGTAACAGATACGCAGTATTTT
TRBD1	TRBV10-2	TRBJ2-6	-	CASSESRQGASLGANVLTF	TGCGCCAGCAGTGAGTCTCGACAGGGGGCAAGTCTTGGGGCCAACGTCCTGACTTTC
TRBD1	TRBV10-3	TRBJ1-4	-	CAISGVGQGEKLFF	TGTGCCATCAGTGGGGTCGGACAGGGGGAAAAACTGTTTTTT
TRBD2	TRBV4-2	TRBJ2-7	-	CASSQDLGGGLSYEQYF	TGTGCCAGCAGCCAAGACTTAGGCGGGGGATTATCCTACGAGCAGTACTTC